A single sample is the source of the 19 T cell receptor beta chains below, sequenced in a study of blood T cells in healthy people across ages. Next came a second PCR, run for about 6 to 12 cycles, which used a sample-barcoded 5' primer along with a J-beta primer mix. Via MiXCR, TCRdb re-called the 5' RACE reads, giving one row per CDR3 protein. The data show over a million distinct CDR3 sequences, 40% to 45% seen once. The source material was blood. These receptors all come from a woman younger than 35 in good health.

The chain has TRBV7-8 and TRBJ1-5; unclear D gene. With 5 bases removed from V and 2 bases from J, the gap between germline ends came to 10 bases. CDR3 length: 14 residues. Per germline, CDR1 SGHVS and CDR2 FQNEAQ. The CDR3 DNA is TGTGCCAGCAGCCCCCTTAGTCGCAATCAGCCCCAGCATTTT. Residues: CASSPLSRNQPQHF. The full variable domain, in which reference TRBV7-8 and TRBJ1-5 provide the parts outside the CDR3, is GAGVSQSPRYKVAKRGQDVALRCDPISGHVSLFWYQQALGQGPEFLTYFQNEAQLDKSGLPSDRFFAERPEGSVSTLKIQRTQQEDSAVYLCASSPLSRNQPQHFGDGTRLSIL.

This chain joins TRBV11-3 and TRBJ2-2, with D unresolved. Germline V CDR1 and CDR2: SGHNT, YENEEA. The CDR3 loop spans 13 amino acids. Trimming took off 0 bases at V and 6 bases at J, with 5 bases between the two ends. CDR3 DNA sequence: TGTGCCAGCAGCTTAGAGCATTCCGGGGAGCTGTTTTTT. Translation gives CASSLEHSGELFF.

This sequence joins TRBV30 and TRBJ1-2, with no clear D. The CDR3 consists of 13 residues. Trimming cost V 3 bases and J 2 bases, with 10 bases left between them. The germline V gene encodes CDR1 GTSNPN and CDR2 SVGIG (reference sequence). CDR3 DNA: TGTGCCTGGAGCGACTATGGGAACTATGGCTACACCTTC. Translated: CAWSDYGNYGYTF.

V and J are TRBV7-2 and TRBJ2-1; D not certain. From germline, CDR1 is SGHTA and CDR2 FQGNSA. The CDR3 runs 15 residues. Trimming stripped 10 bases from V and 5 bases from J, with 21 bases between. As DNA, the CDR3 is TGTGCCACAAATCGGTTCTCCCTGGCGGACAATGAGCAGTTCTTC. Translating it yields CATNRFSLADNEQFF.

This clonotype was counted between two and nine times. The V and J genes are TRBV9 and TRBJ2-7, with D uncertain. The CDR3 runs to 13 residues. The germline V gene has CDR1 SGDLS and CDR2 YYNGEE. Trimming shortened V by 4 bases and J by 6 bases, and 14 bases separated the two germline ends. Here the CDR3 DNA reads TGTGCCAGCAGCCTAAGCGTAGGCCGCGAGCAGTACTTC. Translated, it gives CASSLSVGREQYF.

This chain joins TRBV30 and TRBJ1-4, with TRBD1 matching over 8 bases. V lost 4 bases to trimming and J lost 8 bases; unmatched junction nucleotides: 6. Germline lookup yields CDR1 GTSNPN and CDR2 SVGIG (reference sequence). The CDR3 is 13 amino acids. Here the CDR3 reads CAWKGTGGEKLFF. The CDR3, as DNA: TGTGCCTGGAAGGGGACAGGTGGGGAAAAACTGTTTTTT.

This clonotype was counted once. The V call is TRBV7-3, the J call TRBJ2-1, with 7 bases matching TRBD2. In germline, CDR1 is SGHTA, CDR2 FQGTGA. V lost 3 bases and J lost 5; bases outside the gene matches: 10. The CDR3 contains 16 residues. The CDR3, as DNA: TGTGCCAGCAGCTTCTGGCCCGGGACTACCAACAATGAGCAGTTCTTC. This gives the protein CASSFWPGTTNNEQFF.

CDR3 sequence: CASSRDNTYGYTF. CDR3 nucleotides: TGTGCCAGCAGCCGGGACAACACCTATGGCTACACCTTC. This sequence joins TRBV12-3 or TRBV12-4 and TRBJ1-2; weak D call: TRBD1 (6 bases). V lost 6 bases, J lost 4 bases, and 12 bases lay in between. The CDR3 has 13 amino acids.

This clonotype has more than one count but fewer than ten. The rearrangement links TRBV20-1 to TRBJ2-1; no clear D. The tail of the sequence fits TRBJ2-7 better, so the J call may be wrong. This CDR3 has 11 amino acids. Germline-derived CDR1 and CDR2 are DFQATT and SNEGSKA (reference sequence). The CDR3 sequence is CSARRNNEQYF. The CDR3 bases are TGCAGTGCGAGACGGAACAATGAGCAGTACTTC.

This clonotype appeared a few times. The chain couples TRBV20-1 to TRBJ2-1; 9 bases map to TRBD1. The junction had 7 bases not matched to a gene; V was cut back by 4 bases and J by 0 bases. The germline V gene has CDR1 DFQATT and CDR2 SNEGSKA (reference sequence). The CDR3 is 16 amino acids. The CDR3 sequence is CSATGQGGSSYNEQFF. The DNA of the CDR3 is TGCAGTGCTACGGGACAGGGTGGGAGCTCCTACAATGAGCAGTTCTTC.

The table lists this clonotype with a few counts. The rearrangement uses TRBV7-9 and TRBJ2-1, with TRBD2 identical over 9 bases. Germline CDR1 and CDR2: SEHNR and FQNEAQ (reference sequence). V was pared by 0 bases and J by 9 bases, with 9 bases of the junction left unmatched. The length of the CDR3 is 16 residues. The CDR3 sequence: CASSLALAGAHSEQFF. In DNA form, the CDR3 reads TGTGCCAGCAGCTTAGCACTAGCGGGCGCTCATAGTGAGCAGTTCTTC.

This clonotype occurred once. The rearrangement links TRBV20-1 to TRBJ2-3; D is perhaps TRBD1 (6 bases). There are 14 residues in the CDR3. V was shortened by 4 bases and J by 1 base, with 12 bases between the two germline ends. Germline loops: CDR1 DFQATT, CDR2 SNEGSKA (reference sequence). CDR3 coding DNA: TGCAGTGCTAACAGGGTTGAAGGCACAGATACGCAGTATTTT. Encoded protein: CSANRVEGTDTQYF.

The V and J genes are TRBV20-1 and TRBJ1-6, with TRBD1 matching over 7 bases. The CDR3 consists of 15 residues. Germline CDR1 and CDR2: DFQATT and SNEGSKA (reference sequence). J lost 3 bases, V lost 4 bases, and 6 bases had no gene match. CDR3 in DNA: TGCAGTGCTAAACAGGGGTCCGGCTATAATTCACCCCTCCACTTT. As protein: CSAKQGSGYNSPLHF.

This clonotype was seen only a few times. The CDR3, as DNA: TGTGCCAGCAGTGAGAGGACCGACTATGGCTACACCTTC. Its protein product is CASSERTDYGYTF. The chain is built from TRBV2 and TRBJ1-2; D gene uncertain. Germline CDR1 is SNHLY and CDR2 is FYNNEI. This CDR3 region has 13 residues. Trimming removed 3 bases at V and 3 bases at J, with 8 bases between.

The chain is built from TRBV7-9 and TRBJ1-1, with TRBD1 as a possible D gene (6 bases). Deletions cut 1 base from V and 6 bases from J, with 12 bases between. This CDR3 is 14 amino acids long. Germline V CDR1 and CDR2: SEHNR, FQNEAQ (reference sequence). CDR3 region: CASSLVGTPAEAFF. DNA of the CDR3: TGTGCCAGCAGCTTAGTGGGGACACCGGCTGAAGCTTTCTTT.

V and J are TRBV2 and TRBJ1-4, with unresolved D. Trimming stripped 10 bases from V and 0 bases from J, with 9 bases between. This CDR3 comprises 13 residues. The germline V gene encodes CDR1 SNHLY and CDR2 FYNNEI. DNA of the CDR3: TGTGCCACCTACACCACAACTAATGAAAAACTGTTTTTT. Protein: CATYTTTNEKLFF.

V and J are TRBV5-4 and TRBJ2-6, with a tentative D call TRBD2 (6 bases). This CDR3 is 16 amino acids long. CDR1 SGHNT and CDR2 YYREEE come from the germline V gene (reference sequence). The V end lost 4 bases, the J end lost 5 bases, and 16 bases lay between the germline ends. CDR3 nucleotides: TGTGCCAGCAGCCCTGGGGGGAGTCTTTGGGCCAACGTCCTGACTTTC. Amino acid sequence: CASSPGGSLWANVLTF.

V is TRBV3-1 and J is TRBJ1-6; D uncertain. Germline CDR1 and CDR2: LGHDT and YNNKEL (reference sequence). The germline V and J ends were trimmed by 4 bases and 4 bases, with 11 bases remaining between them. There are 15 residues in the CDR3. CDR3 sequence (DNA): TGTGCCAGCAGCCTAGGGCAGGAGTATAATTCACCCCTCCACTTT. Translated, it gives CASSLGQEYNSPLHF. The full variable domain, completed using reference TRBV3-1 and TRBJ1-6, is DTAVSQTPKYLVTQMGNDKSIKCEQNLGHDTMYWYKQDSKKFLKIMFSYNNKELIINETVPNRFSPKSPDKAHLNLHINSLELGDSAVYFCASSLGQEYNSPLHFGNGTRLTVT.

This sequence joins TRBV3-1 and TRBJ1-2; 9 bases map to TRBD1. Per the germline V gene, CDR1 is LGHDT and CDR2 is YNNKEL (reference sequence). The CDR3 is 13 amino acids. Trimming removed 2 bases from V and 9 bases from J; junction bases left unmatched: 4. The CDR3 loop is CASSQSDRGSYTF. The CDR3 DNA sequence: TGTGCCAGCAGCCAATCGGACAGGGGTAGCTACACCTTC.